Listed here are 17 T cell receptor beta chains from one sample, sequenced in a study of control samples from healthy donors and cancer patients. Sequencing was performed with immunoSEQ multiplex PCR; in TCRdb, only in-frame clones are kept and a portion is missing. Of about 150,000 clones detected, about 93% appear once; the ten largest clones hold 2.4%. The specimen sequenced was blood. Every receptor here comes from a man aged 45-65 years in good health.

The chain's CDR3 is CASSFANRGYGYTF. The DNA of the CDR3 is TGTGCCAGCAGTTTTGCGAACCGGGGGTATGGCTACACCTTC. The rearrangement uses TRBV27 and TRBJ1-2; the D gene is possibly TRBD1 (5 bases). The CDR3 extends over 14 amino acids. Trimming took off 3 bases at V and 5 bases at J, with 13 bases between the two ends. The germline V gene encodes CDR1 MNHEY and CDR2 SMNVEV (reference sequence).

DNA for the CDR3: TGTGCCAGCACTTCTTACAGGGAGAACACTGAAGCTTTCTTT. Residues: CASTSYRENTEAFF. The chain couples TRBV6-5 to TRBJ1-1, with D possibly TRBD1 on 6 matching bases. V gave up 7 bases and J gave up 1 base, with 13 bases separating them. The germline V gene has CDR1 MNHEY and CDR2 SVGAGI. This CDR3 is 14 amino acids long.

This sequence joins TRBV30 and TRBJ2-3; the D gene is possibly TRBD1 (6 bases). V shed 0 bases and J shed 3 bases, with 10 bases lying between them. This CDR3 comprises 14 residues. Germline lookup yields CDR1 GTSNPN and CDR2 SVGIG (reference sequence). The DNA for the CDR3 is TGTGCCTGGAGTGTACAGGGTGGGACAGATACGCAGTATTTT. It is translated as CAWSVQGGTDTQYF. Full variable domain (rest looked up from reference TRBV30 and TRBJ2-3): SQTIHQWPATLVQPVGSPLSLECTVEGTSNPNLYWYRQAAGRGLQLLFYSVGIGQISSEVPQNLSASRPQDRQFILSSKKLLLSDSGFYLCAWSVQGGTDTQYFGPGTRLTVL.

The chain recombines TRBV6-5 with TRBJ2-7; TRBD2 agrees at 9 bases. This CDR3 comprises 16 residues. Trimming at V came to 0 bases and at J to 0 bases, leaving 3 bases not matched to a gene. The V gene's germline CDR1 is MNHEY and CDR2 SVGAGI. The CDR3 bases are TGTGCCAGCAGTTACTCAGGCGGGAGGGCCTCCTACGAGCAGTACTTC. This translates into CASSYSGGRASYEQYF.

This clone showed up just once. The genes are TRBV6-5 and TRBJ2-7; TRBD1 matches 7 bases. The trim removed 2 bases at V and 7 bases at J, leaving 8 bases unmatched. The CDR3 spans 14 residues. Germline V gene sequence: CDR1 MNHEY, CDR2 SVGAGI. The CDR3 DNA reads TGTGCCAGCAGTTACGGAAGGGGGCTGGGGGAGCAGTACTTC. This gives the protein CASSYGRGLGEQYF.

CDR3 sequence (DNA): TGTGCCAGTAGTATCCGGGACAGAATAAACAATGAGCAGTTCTTC. It is translated as CASSIRDRINNEQFF. The chain uses TRBV19 and TRBJ2-1, with 7 nucleotides matching TRBD1. V lost 3 bases and J lost 5; bases outside the gene matches: 7. The CDR3 is 15 amino acids. Germline assignment: CDR1 LNHDA and CDR2 SQIVND (reference sequence).

The chain has TRBV5-1 and TRBJ2-1; D is undetermined. This CDR3 spans 16 amino acids. V gave up 6 bases and J gave up 0 bases, with 16 bases separating them. Germline V gene lookup returns CDR1 SGHRS and CDR2 YFSETQ. CDR3 amino acids: CASTRDAVGSYNEQFF. CDR3 bases: TGCGCCAGCACCAGAGACGCCGTGGGCTCCTACAATGAGCAGTTCTTC.

This chain's CDR3 is CASSILQGNEQFF. The CDR3 nucleotides are TGTGCCAGTAGTATACTACAGGGGAATGAGCAGTTCTTC. This chain links TRBV19 with TRBJ2-1, with 7 bases aligning to TRBD1. This CDR3 has 13 residues. The germline V gene has CDR1 LNHDA and CDR2 SQIVND (reference sequence). With 2 bases clipped from V and 7 bases from J, the junction kept 2 bases outside the gene matches. Using reference TRBV19 and TRBJ2-1 for the parts outside the CDR3, the full variable domain is DGGITQSPKYLFRKEGQNVTLSCEQNLNHDAMYWYRQDPGQGLRLIYYSQIVNDFQKGDIAEGYSVSREKKESFPLTVTSAQKNPTAFYLCASSILQGNEQFFGPGTRLTVL.

The chain employs TRBV15 and TRBJ2-2, with TRBD2 matching over 7 bases. The CDR3 spans 15 residues. V lost 6 bases and J lost 4; bases outside the gene matches: 8. CDR1 LNHNV and CDR2 YYDKDF come from the germline V gene (reference sequence). CDR3 residues: CATSPGGSSTGELFF. The CDR3 DNA sequence: TGTGCCACCAGTCCGGGCGGGAGTAGCACCGGGGAGCTGTTTTTT. The variable domain in full, completed from reference TRBV15 and TRBJ2-2, reads DAMVIQNPRYQVTQFGKPVTLSCSQTLNHNVMYWYQQKSSQAPKLLFHYYDKDFNNEADTPDNFQSRRPNTSFCFLDIRSPGLGDTAMYLCATSPGGSSTGELFFGEGSRLTVL.

This clone was recorded only once. V and J are TRBV5-1 and TRBJ2-4, with TRBD1 matching over 9 bases. CDR1 is SGHRS and CDR2 is YFSETQ in the germline V gene. The trim removed 4 bases at V and 8 bases at J, leaving 7 bases unmatched. The CDR3 length is 14 residues. The CDR3 region is CASSVGQGRDIQYF. The DNA for the CDR3 is TGCGCCAGCAGCGTTGGACAGGGGAGGGACATTCAGTACTTC.

This chain connects TRBV6-4 to TRBJ2-5, with D unclear. Trimming stripped 0 bases from V and 7 bases from J, with 12 bases between. CDR3 length: 14 residues. The germline V gene encodes CDR1 MRHNA and CDR2 SNTAGT. The CDR3 spells CASSDSNRRMTQYF. CDR3 nucleotide sequence: TGTGCCAGCAGTGACTCGAACCGGAGAATGACCCAGTACTTC.

This clone was observed a single time. V usage is TRBV7-2 and J usage is TRBJ2-1; TRBD2 matches at 7 bases. Trimming removed 0 bases from V and 7 bases from J; junction bases left unmatched: 9. The CDR3 runs 16 residues. Germline lookup yields CDR1 SGHTA and CDR2 FQGNSA. The CDR3 DNA follows: TGTGCCAGCAGCTTAGCGTCGTCTAGCGGCCTGAATGAGCAGTTCTTC. Translated, it gives CASSLASSSGLNEQFF.

The chain is built from TRBV7-2 and TRBJ2-1, with D possibly matching TRBD2 (6 bases). V lost 1 base to trimming and J lost 7 bases, with 8 bases between them. Germline loops: CDR1 SGHTA, CDR2 FQGNSA. The CDR3 is 13 residues long. The CDR3 DNA sequence: TGTGCCAGCAGCTTAGGTGGACTAAATGAGCAGTTCTTC. This gives the protein CASSLGGLNEQFF.

The chain recombines TRBV14 with TRBJ2-3; D may be TRBD2 (6 bases). This CDR3 contains 16 residues. Trimming removed 4 bases from V and 2 bases from J, with 16 bases in between. The germline V gene has CDR1 SGHDN and CDR2 FVKESK. CDR3 protein: CASSRRTTLSTDTQYF. CDR3 coding DNA: TGTGCCAGCAGCCGCAGGACTACGCTATCCACAGATACGCAGTATTTT.

The V gene is TRBV6-5, the J gene TRBJ2-5; the match to TRBD2 covers 9 bases. V dropped 5 bases and J dropped 4; count of bases not matched to a gene: 5. Germline V gene sequence: CDR1 MNHEY, CDR2 SVGAGI. The CDR3 contains 14 residues. As DNA, the CDR3 is TGTGCCAGCAGTATAGCGGGAGCGCGAGAGACCCAGTACTTC. Translating it yields CASSIAGARETQYF.

This clone is a singleton in its sample. V is TRBV30 and J is TRBJ2-2; D is unresolved. This CDR3 is built from 13 residues. The ends were cut back, 0 bases at V and 4 bases at J, with 6 bases in the middle. Looked up from germline, CDR1 is GTSNPN and CDR2 is SVGIG (reference sequence). The CDR3 here is CAWSVQGTGELFF. The CDR3 coding sequence is TGTGCCTGGAGTGTACAAGGCACCGGGGAGCTGTTTTTT. The whole variable domain, remainder taken from reference TRBV30 and TRBJ2-2, is SQTIHQWPATLVQPVGSPLSLECTVEGTSNPNLYWYRQAAGRGLQLLFYSVGIGQISSEVPQNLSASRPQDRQFILSSKKLLLSDSGFYLCAWSVQGTGELFFGEGSRLTVL.

CDR3 protein: CASSDRGGTEAFF. CDR3 sequence (DNA): TGTGCCAGCAGTGACAGGGGCGGCACTGAAGCTTTCTTT. The chain has TRBV6-1 and TRBJ1-1; perhaps TRBD1 as D (6 bases). The germline CDR1 and CDR2 sequences are MNHNS and SASEGT. Deletions cut 3 bases from V and 4 bases from J, with 9 bases between. CDR3 length equals 13 residues.